A selection of T cell receptor beta chains follows, all from one sample in a study of HIV-infected patients and healthy controls. Each CDR3 protein is one row after TCRdb ran MiXCR on the 5' RACE reads. This sample has some 9,600 distinct CDR3 sequences, with over 5% found just once. The sequencing here drew on blood, taken during antiretroviral therapy. These TCRs come from an adult with HIV infection. The donor label of this sample is uncertain. CDR3s include the opening cysteine and the closing phenylalanine or tryptophan. A D gene is named only where the DNA matches it firmly. The size entry is marked missing in some rows and otherwise reads once, few, many or a size class.

size	J	D	V	DNA	CDR3
many	TRBJ2-5	NA	TRBV7-8	TGTGCCAGCAGCTTAGTCCAGGGGCCAAAGACCCAGTACTTC	CASSLVQGPKTQYF
many	TRBJ1-1	NA	TRBV6-5	TGTGCCAGCAGTTATTCGGATACTGAAGCTTTCTTT	CASSYSDTEAFF
many	TRBJ2-3	TRBD1	TRBV7-9	TGTGCCAGCAGCCCAACCCTCCCCGGGACAGGGGGCGAAAATACGCAGTATTTT	CASSPTLPGTGGENTQYF
few	TRBJ2-3	TRBD2	TRBV7-8	TGTGCCAGCAGTCCGGGGGGAGAACCGACACCAGATACGCAGTATTTT	CASSPGGEPTPDTQYF
NA	TRBJ2-1	NA	TRBV29-1	TGCAGCGTTGAGAGTAATGAGCAGTTCTTC	CSVESNEQFF
many	TRBJ1-5	NA	TRBV7-2	TGTGCCAGCAGCGACTACCCCAATCAGCCCCAGCATTTT	CASSDYPNQPQHF
few	TRBJ2-2	NA	TRBV15	TGTGCCACCAGCAGAGAGCCAGCGGGGAACACCGGGGAGCTGTTTTTT	CATSREPAGNTGELFF
few	TRBJ1-2	TRBD1	TRBV29-1	TGCAGCGTTTCGGAGGGGGCGAATGGCTACACCTTC	CSVSEGANGYTF
many	TRBJ1-2	NA	TRBV6-5	TGTGCCAGCAGTTCCAGGGTTCCGTATGGCTACACCTTC	CASSSRVPYGYTF
many	TRBJ2-3	TRBD2	TRBV5-1	TGCGCCAGCAGAGAGGGACTAGCGAACACAGATACGCAGTATTTT	CASREGLANTDTQYF
NA	TRBJ2-1	TRBD1	TRBV29-1	TGCAGCGTTGTTCGGGACAGCTCCTACAATGAGCAGTTCTTC	CSVVRDSSYNEQFF
many	TRBJ2-5	NA	TRBV5-6	TGTGCCAGCAGCTTGGTCCGTGGGACGGAGACCCAGTACTTC	CASSLVRGTETQYF
many	TRBJ1-1	NA	TRBV7-2	TGTGCCAGCAGCTTACCCGCAAACCAATTGGACACTGAAGCTTTCTTT	CASSLPANQLDTEAFF
many	TRBJ2-2	NA	TRBV6-5	TGTGCCAGCAGTTACTCGATCCAGGGTCCGACCGGGGAGCTGTTTTTT	CASSYSIQGPTGELFF
medium-sized	TRBJ2-3	NA	TRBV6-2/TRBV6-3	TGTGCCAGCAGCCCGACCGAAGATACGCAGTATTTT	CASSPTEDTQYF
many	TRBJ1-6	NA	TRBV10-3	TGTGCCATCAGTGAGCACGAGGATTCACCCCTCCACTTT	CAISEHEDSPLHF
many	TRBJ2-5	NA	TRBV18	TGTGCCAGCTCCCTTTTCCAGGCTCAAGAGACCCAGTACTTC	CASSLFQAQETQYF
many	TRBJ1-5	TRBD1	TRBV29-1	TGCAGCGTAGGGACAGACAGCAATCAGCCCCAGCATTTT	CSVGTDSNQPQHF
many	TRBJ2-3	TRBD1	TRBV4-2	TGTGCCAGCAGCCGAGGAAGCTTCGGGACAGGGAGCACAGATACGCAGTATTTT	CASSRGSFGTGSTDTQYF
many	TRBJ2-1	TRBD2	TRBV20-1	TGCAGTGCTAGACCGGGACTAGCGGGGGGCCACAATGAGCAGTTCTTC	CSARPGLAGGHNEQFF
many	TRBJ2-2	NA	TRBV7-7	TGTGCTAGCAGCTTGGATACTATAATCGGGGAGCTGTTTTTT	CASSLDTIIGELFF
medium-sized	TRBJ1-6	NA	TRBV5-6	TGTGCCAGCAGCTTGGTTTCCGACGGATCACCCCTCCACTTT	CASSLVSDGSPLHF
many	TRBJ1-1	NA	TRBV18	TGTGCCAGCTCGCCTGCCGGGGGTGGGACTGAAGCTTTCTTT	CASSPAGGGTEAFF
NA	TRBJ1-5	NA	TRBV5-4	TGTGCCAGCAGCTTGGGGCCCTACATCGGGGATAATCAGCCCCAGCATTTT	CASSLGPYIGDNQPQHF
medium-sized	TRBJ2-5	NA	TRBV5-1	TGCGCCAGCAGCTTGATAGCAGGGCAAGAGACCCAGTACTTC	CASSLIAGQETQYF
many	TRBJ1-5	NA	TRBV7-9	TGTGCCAGCGGTCAGGGTAATCAGCCCCAGCATTTT	CASGQGNQPQHF
many	TRBJ2-3	NA	TRBV29-1	TGCAGCGTTCCGGGACTCCATGTGCCAGATACGCAGTATTTT	CSVPGLHVPDTQYF
many	TRBJ1-5	TRBD1	TRBV12-3/TRBV12-4	TGTGCCAGCAGTCGGACAGGGGATTCCAATCAGCCCCAGCATTTT	CASSRTGDSNQPQHF
many	TRBJ1-6	NA	TRBV7-9	TGTGCCAGCAGCCGGATGGGGCAGGAAAATAATTCACCCCTCCACTTT	CASSRMGQENNSPLHF
once	TRBJ2-3	TRBD2	TRBV6-5	TGTGCCAGCAATTCACTAGCGGGGGGCACAGATACGCAGTATTTT	CASNSLAGGTDTQYF
many	TRBJ2-3	NA	TRBV5-1	TGCGCCAGCAGCTTGGGGGCTACCCCAGATACGCAGTATTTT	CASSLGATPDTQYF
many	TRBJ2-2	TRBD2	TRBV19	TGTGCCAGTAGTGGTGCGGGGGGGTACACCGGGGAGCTGTTTTTT	CASSGAGGYTGELFF